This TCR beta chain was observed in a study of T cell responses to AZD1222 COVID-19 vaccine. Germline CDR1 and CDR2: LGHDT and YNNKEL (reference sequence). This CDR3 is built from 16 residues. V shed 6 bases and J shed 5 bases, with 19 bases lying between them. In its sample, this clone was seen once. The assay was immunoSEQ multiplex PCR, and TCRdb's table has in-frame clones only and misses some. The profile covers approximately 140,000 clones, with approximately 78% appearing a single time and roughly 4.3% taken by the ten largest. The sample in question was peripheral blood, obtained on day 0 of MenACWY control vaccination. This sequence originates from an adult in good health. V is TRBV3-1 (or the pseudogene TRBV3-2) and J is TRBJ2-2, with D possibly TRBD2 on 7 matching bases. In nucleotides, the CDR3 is TGTGCCAGCAGGCGCCCGGGGGGCCGGGGGACCGGGGAGCTGTTTTTT. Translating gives CASRRPGGRGTGELFF.